These 7 T cell receptor beta chains were all obtained from the same sample, sequenced in a study of Ad26.COV2.S vaccination and SARS-CoV-2 variants. Treatment reported: 15 to 20 received Ad26.COV2.S at low or high dose, single or two shots; about five received placebo; per-sample allocation not given. Samples came from day 63 after the first vaccine or placebo injection. This table comes from immunoSEQ multiplex PCR, and its TCRdb copy is limited to in-frame clones, with some not included. The sample carries approximately 420,000 clones, more than 85% recorded once. The material sequenced was peripheral blood, taken in a trial of Ad26.COV2.S vaccine versus placebo. The origin of the receptors is a person aged 18-65 years who received the Ad26.COV2.S COVID-19 vaccine or a placebo.

The chain joins TRBV7-9 to TRBJ1-1; D is perhaps TRBD1 (5 bases). Germline V lookup: CDR1 SEHNR, CDR2 FQNEAQ (reference sequence). This CDR3 spans 15 amino acids. V was trimmed by 0 bases and J by 1 base, leaving 9 bases between them. CDR3 DNA sequence: TGTGCCAGCAGCTTAGCGATAGGGGAGAACACTGAAGCTTTCTTT. This translates into CASSLAIGENTEAFF.

This clone was picked up one time. The CDR3 DNA sequence: TGTGCCAGCAGAGAGGTCTCTGGAAACACCATATATTTT. It yields the protein CASREVSGNTIYF. This chain joins TRBV2 and TRBJ1-3; the D is unclear. Germline lookup yields CDR1 SNHLY and CDR2 FYNNEI. The CDR3 is 13 amino acids. V was pared by 6 bases and J by 0 bases, with 6 bases between.

The chain combines TRBV4-3 with TRBJ2-2, with 7 bases matching TRBD1. V lost 0 bases, J lost 1 base, and 5 bases stayed unmatched. The CDR3 loop spans 17 amino acids. CDR1 is LGHNA, CDR2 YSLEER, per germline. The chain's CDR3 is CASSQDVTGKNTGELFF. The CDR3 DNA reads TGCGCCAGCAGCCAAGATGTGACAGGGAAGAACACCGGGGAGCTGTTTTTT.

The J gene is TRBJ1-2, the V gene TRBV21-1; the table gives TRBD1 as D, unverified against the DNA. TRBV21-1 is given as a pseudogene. This CDR3 is 12 amino acids long. The CDR3 spells CASIDRMRGYTF. CDR3 sequence (DNA): TGTGCCAGCATAGACAGGATGCGGGGCTACACCTTC.

The chain has TRBV6-2 or TRBV6-3 and TRBJ2-7; a weak D match, TRBD2 (5 bases). Trimming took 2 bases from V and 5 from J, leaving 13 bases between them. Germline CDR1 and CDR2: MNHEY and SVGEGT. The CDR3 runs 14 residues. Here the CDR3 DNA reads TGTGCCAGCAGTTACGGGTCGAGGAGGAACGAGCAGTACTTC. Translation gives CASSYGSRRNEQYF.

This chain connects TRBV30 to TRBJ1-3, with 8 nucleotides matching TRBD1. CDR1 and CDR2 (germline): GTSNPN, SVGIG (reference sequence). V dropped 3 bases and J dropped 0; count of bases not matched to a gene: 4. The length of the CDR3 is 15 residues. CDR3 DNA: TGTGCCTGGAGAGGACAGGGACTCTCTGGAAACACCATATATTTT. Translation: CAWRGQGLSGNTIYF.

Only one count was recorded for this clone. This rearrangement joins TRBV5-4 to TRBJ2-7; D tentatively reads TRBD1 or TRBD2 (6 bases each). Trimming removed 4 bases at V and 7 bases at J, with 18 bases between. There are 14 residues in the CDR3. The germline CDR1 and CDR2 sequences are SGHNT and YYREEE (reference sequence). The CDR3: CASSEEGGYREQYF. CDR3 nucleotide sequence: TGTGCCAGCAGCGAGGAGGGGGGTTACAGGGAGCAGTACTTC.